The TCR beta chain described here comes from a study of T cell responses to AZD1222 COVID-19 vaccine. This clone was detected only once. Produced via immunoSEQ multiplex PCR; TCRdb's table is partial and in-frame only. Here the sample spans some 95,000 clones, about 89% being singletons. This CDR3 has 17 residues. Per the germline V gene, CDR1 is LGHDT and CDR2 is YNNKEL (reference sequence). V was shortened by 0 bases and J by 2 bases, with 17 bases between the two germline ends. This clonotype originated in an adult in good health. The input for sequencing was peripheral blood, taken on day 0 of AZD1222 vaccination. This chain joins TRBV3-1 (or the pseudogene TRBV3-2) and TRBJ2-7; possibly TRBD1 or TRBD2 for D (5 bases each). CDR3 nucleotide sequence: TGTGCCAGCAGCCAAGATCCAGGACGACTGGGGGCCTACGAGCAGTACTTC. Translated, it gives CASSQDPGRLGAYEQYF.